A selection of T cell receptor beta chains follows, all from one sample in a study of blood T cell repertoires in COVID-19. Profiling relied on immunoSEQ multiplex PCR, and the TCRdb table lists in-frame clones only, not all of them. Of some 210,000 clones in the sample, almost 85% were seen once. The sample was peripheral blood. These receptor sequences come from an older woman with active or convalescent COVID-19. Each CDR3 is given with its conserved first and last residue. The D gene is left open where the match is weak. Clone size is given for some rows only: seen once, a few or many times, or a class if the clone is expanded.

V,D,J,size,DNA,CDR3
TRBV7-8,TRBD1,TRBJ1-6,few,TGTGCCAGCAGACAATCCCGGGACAGCTATAATTCACCCCTCCACTTT,CASRQSRDSYNSPLHF
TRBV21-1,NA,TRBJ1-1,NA,TGTGCCAGCAGCAGCCCTCAGACAGGGGGGAACACTGAAGCTTTCTTT,CASSSPQTGGNTEAFF
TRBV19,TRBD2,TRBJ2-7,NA,TGTGCCAGTAGTTTGGTGGGAGGGAGGAGTGAGCAGTACTTC,CASSLVGGRSEQYF
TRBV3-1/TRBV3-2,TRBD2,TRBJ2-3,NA,TGTGCCAGCAGCCAAGATTCCCTAGCGGGAGGCGGAGATACGCAGTATTTT,CASSQDSLAGGGDTQYF
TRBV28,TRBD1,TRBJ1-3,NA,TGTGCCAGCGACGGACAGGGTTTTGGAAACACCATATATTTT,CASDGQGFGNTIYF
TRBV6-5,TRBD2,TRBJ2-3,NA,TGTGCCAGCAGCCTAAGCGGGAGGGCCATCCATACGCAGTATTTT,CASSLSGRAIHTQYF
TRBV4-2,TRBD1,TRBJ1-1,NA,TGTGCCAGCAGCCAGCAGACAGGGGCGGACACTGAAGCTTTCTTT,CASSQQTGADTEAFF
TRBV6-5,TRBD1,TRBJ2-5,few,TGTGCCAGCACCCCCGACAGGGGGCGGGGGACCCAGTACTTC,CASTPDRGRGTQYF
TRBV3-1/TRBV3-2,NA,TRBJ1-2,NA,TGTGCCAGCAGCCAAGACACAGCCTATGGCTACACCTTC,CASSQDTAYGYTF
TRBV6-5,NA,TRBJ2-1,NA,TGTGCCAGCAGTTACTCAAGAGACCAGGGGACGGAGCAGTTCTTC,CASSYSRDQGTEQFF
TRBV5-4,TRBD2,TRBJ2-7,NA,TGTGCCAGCAGCTTAGGACTAGCGGGGACCTACGAGCAGTACTTC,CASSLGLAGTYEQYF
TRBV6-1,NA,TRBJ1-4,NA,TGTGCCAGCAGTGAAACAAAATCAAATGAAAAACTGTTTTTT,CASSETKSNEKLFF
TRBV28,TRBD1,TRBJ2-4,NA,TGTGCCAGCAGTTCCGGGACAGCTCCTAGCTTC,CASSSGTAPSF
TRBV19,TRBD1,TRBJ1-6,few,TGTGCCAGTAGTACAAGGACAGGGGGCGATTCACCCCTCCACTTT,CASSTRTGGDSPLHF
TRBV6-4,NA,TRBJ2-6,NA,TGTGCCAGCAGTGACTCGAACACTGGGGCCAACGTCCTGACTTTC,CASSDSNTGANVLTF
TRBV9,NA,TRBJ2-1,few,TGTGCCAGCAGCCTGTTTGATGAGCAGTTCTTC,CASSLFDEQFF
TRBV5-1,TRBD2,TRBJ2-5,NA,TGCGCCAGCAGCAAAATGACTAGCGGGAGGGCCTTAAGTGAGACCCAGTACTTC,CASSKMTSGRALSETQYF
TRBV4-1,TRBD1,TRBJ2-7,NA,TGCGCCAGCAGCCTACGATTCGGGACAGGGGGCCTCTACGAGCAGTACTTC,CASSLRFGTGGLYEQYF
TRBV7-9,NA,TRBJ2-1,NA,TGTGCCAGCAGCTTTAAAATAGAGAATGAGCAGTTCTTC,CASSFKIENEQFF
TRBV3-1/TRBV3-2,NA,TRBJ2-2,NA,TGTGCCAGCAGCCGAGGGAGTGCGACCGGGGAGCTGTTTTTT,CASSRGSATGELFF